In this sample, the clone carrying this T cell receptor (beta chain) turned up once. The CDR3 consists of 14 residues. The germline V and J ends were trimmed by 2 bases and 6 bases, with 12 bases remaining between them. Per germline, CDR1 SGHRS and CDR2 YFSETQ. The source of the sample is a study of blood T cell repertoires in COVID-19. Study information: Spain, Italy and the United States supplied samples that represented acute and convalescent COVID-19. PBMCs, B-cell-depleted T cells, or T cells provided the cDNA or gDNA that made up the material.

In the authors' methods: Estimation of nucleated cell counts was performed using reference gene primer amplification. Clones were read by immunoSEQ multiplex PCR, and TCRdb kept only the in-frame ones, dropping some. The V and J calls and clone size were taken over from that table, and D and trimming were inferred from the DNA. This table holds over 200,000 clones, 84% found once. This chain uses TRBV5-1 with TRBJ1-3; D might be TRBD1 (5 bases). The receptor's source is a man between 40 and 49 years old who had recovered from COVID-19. Sequencing input: peripheral blood. CDR3 sequence reads: CASSLGTFENTIYF. The CDR3 coding sequence is TGCGCCAGCAGCTTAGGGACTTTTGAAAACACCATATATTTT.